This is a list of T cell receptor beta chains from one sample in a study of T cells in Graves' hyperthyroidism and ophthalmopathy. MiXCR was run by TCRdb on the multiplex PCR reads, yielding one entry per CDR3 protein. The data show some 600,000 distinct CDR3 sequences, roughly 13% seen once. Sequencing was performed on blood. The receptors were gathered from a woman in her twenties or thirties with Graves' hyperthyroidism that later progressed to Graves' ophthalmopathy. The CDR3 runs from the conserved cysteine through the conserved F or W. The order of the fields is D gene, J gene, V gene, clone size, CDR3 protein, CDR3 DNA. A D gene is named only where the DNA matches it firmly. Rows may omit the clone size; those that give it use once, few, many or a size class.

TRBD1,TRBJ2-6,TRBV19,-,CASTGQGPSGANVLTF,TGTGCCAGTACCGGACAGGGGCCCTCTGGGGCCAACGTCCTGACTTTC
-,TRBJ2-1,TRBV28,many,CASSLLDSFYNEQFF,TGTGCCAGCAGTTTATTAGACTCCTTTTACAATGAGCAGTTCTTC
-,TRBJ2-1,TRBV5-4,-,CASSLGLGEFF,TGTGCCAGCAGCTTGGGGCTAGGAGAGTTCTTC
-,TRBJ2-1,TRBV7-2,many,CASSSDISSYNEQFF,TGTGCCAGCAGCTCCGACATCAGCTCCTACAATGAGCAGTTCTTC
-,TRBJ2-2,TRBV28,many,CASSFFAGELFF,TGTGCCAGCAGTTTTTTCGCCGGGGAGCTGTTTTTT
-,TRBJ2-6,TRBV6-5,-,CASSYSLGPENPPGANVLTF,TGTGCCAGCAGTTACTCTTTAGGGCCTGAGAATCCCCCTGGGGCCAACGTCCTGACTTTC
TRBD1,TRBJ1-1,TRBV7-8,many,CASSIMGQLNTEAFF,TGTGCCAGCAGCATTATGGGACAGTTGAACACTGAAGCTTTCTTT
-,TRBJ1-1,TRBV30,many,CAWKREGRHMNTEAFF,TGTGCCTGGAAAAGGGAGGGAAGGCACATGAACACTGAAGCTTTCTTT
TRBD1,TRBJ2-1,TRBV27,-,CASRGQTGWFF,TGTGCCAGCAGGGGCCAGACAGGGTGGTTCTTC
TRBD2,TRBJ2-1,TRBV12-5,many,CASGAAGTSAYNEQFF,TGTGCTAGTGGTGCCGCGGGGACTAGCGCTTACAATGAGCAGTTCTTC
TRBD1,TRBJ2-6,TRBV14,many,CASSHPGQGTPGANVLTF,TGTGCCAGCAGCCATCCGGGACAGGGAACCCCTGGGGCCAACGTCCTGACTTTC
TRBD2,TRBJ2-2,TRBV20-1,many,CSARRAGREEWAGELFF,TGCAGTGCTAGGCGGGCGGGCCGGGAGGAATGGGCCGGGGAGCTGTTTTTT
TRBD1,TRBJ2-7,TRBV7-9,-,CASSSGTGGSRLTYEQYF,TGTGCCAGCAGCTCCGGGACAGGGGGAAGTCGATTGACCTACGAGCAGTACTTC